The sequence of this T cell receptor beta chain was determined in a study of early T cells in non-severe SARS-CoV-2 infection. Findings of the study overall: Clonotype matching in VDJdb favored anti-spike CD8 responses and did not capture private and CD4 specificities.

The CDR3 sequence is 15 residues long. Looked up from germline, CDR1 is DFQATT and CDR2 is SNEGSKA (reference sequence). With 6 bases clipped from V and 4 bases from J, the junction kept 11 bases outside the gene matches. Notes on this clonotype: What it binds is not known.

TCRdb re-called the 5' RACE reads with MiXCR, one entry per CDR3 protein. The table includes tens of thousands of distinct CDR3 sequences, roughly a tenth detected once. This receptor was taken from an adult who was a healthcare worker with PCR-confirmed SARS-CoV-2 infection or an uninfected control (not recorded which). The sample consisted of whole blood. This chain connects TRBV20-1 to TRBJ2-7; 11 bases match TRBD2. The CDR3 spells CSANSGRADIYEQYF. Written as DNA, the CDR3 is TGCAGTGCAAATAGCGGGAGGGCCGATATTTACGAGCAGTACTTC.